A single sample gave rise to the 21 T cell receptor beta chains below, sequenced in a study of prognosis after radiotherapy for stage I lung cancer. It was by two-round multiplex PCR that TCR beta CDR3 was amplified from genomic DNA. First-round PCR amplification was performed with primers specific to each TRBV and TRBJ gene. In TCRdb, the multiplex PCR reads were re-called with MiXCR into one record per CDR3 protein. The table lists roughly 23,000 distinct CDR3 sequences, approximately 43% of them singletons. Sequenced here: PBMCs, sampled before or after stereotactic body radiation therapy (not recorded which). The receptors were sampled from a donor over 45 with non-small cell lung cancer.

Points on this clonotype: Mismatch with germline at one junction end may stem from a read error. The genes are TRBV6-5 and TRBJ2-7; D may be TRBD2 (6 bases). The CDR3 runs 17 residues. Germline lookup yields CDR1 MNHEY and CDR2 SVGAGI. In DNA form, the CDR3 reads TGTGCCAGCATTTACACCAGTAGCTGGACTATCCACTACGAGCAGTACTTC. Protein sequence: CASIYTSSWTIHYEQYF.

This clonotype was observed a handful of times. The junction differs from germline at one of its ends, possibly a read error. The CDR3 spells CASSDSNGVYNERFF. CDR3 bases: TGTGCCAGCAGTGACTCGAACGGGGTGTACAATGAGCGGTTCTTC. The chain has TRBV6-4 and TRBJ2-1; D is perhaps TRBD2 (5 bases). CDR3 length equals 15 residues. Germline lookup yields CDR1 MRHNA and CDR2 SNTAGT.

V and J are TRBV19 and TRBJ1-6, with D perhaps TRBD1 (5 bases). Germline CDR1 is LNHDA and CDR2 is SQIVND (reference sequence). The CDR3 spans 14 residues. Deletions cut 4 bases from V and 8 bases from J, with 12 bases between. The CDR3 region is CASSTGLLYSPLHF. The CDR3 DNA reads as TGTGCCAGTAGTACGGGACTCTTGTATTCACCCCTCCACTTT.

Of note for this clonotype: A read error is likely here: a far larger clone is one base away. The gene calls are TRBV6-4 and TRBJ2-7; 11 bases map to TRBD2. The CDR3 contains 16 residues. Germline V gene lookup returns CDR1 MRHNA and CDR2 SNTAGT. The CDR3 loop is CASRSLSGRASYGQYF. The CDR3 nucleotides are TGTGCCAGCAGATCACTTAGCGGGAGGGCGTCCTACGGGCAGTACTTC.

The chain is built from TRBV6-8 and TRBJ2-1, with D hard to call. The germline V and J ends were trimmed by 5 bases and 0 bases, with 11 bases remaining between them. Germline CDR1 reads MNHGY; CDR2 reads SAAAGT. CDR3 length: 15 amino acids. CDR3 sequence reads: CASSDGQSSYNEQFF. In DNA, the CDR3 is TGTGCCAGCAGTGACGGGCAGAGCTCCTACAATGAGCAGTTCTTC.

The chain is built from TRBV7-9 and TRBJ2-7; D might be TRBD2 (5 bases). Germline V gene sequence: CDR1 SEHNR, CDR2 FQNEAQ (reference sequence). V shed 5 bases and J shed 5 bases, with 10 bases lying between them. The CDR3 spans 12 residues. The CDR3 here is CASSADGDEQYF. In DNA form, the CDR3 reads TGTGCCAGCAGCGCGGACGGGGACGAGCAGTACTTC.

V is TRBV5-1 and J is TRBJ1-5, with TRBD1 matching over 10 bases. Germline loops: CDR1 SGHRS, CDR2 YFSETQ. The trim removed 4 bases at V and 2 bases at J, leaving 6 bases unmatched. The CDR3 totals 16 residues. The DNA for the CDR3 is TGCGCCAGCAGCCGGGACAGGGGAGGATGCAATCAGCCCCAGCATTTT. Amino acid sequence: CASSRDRGGCNQPQHF.

Regarding this clonotype: This likely stems from a read error, as it lies one base from a far larger clone. The rearrangement joins TRBV6-5 to TRBJ2-2; TRBD2 agrees at 10 bases. CDR3 length: 17 residues. The junction had 13 bases not matched to a gene; V was cut back by 6 bases and J by 6 bases. Germline CDR1 and CDR2: MNHEY and SVGAGI. The CDR3 spells CASREFLAGAVSGELFF. CDR3 nucleotide sequence: TGTGCCAGCAGAGAATTTCTAGCGGGAGCGGTCTCCGGGGAGCTGTTTTTT.

This clonotype was observed at least ten times. V gene TRBV20-1 combines with J gene TRBJ2-3, with 15 nucleotides matching TRBD2. The V gene's germline CDR1 is DFQATT and CDR2 SNEGSKA (reference sequence). This CDR3 comprises 17 residues. V lost 2 bases and J lost 2; bases outside the gene matches: 5. This chain's CDR3 is CSARPGLAGGNTDTQYF. DNA of the CDR3: TGCAGTGCTAGACCGGGACTAGCGGGAGGAAACACAGATACGCAGTATTTT.

The sample holds many counts of this clonotype. The V call is TRBV5-1, the J call TRBJ2-7, with 8 nucleotides matching TRBD1. With 6 bases clipped from V and 2 bases from J, the junction kept 7 bases outside the gene matches. Germline lookup yields CDR1 SGHRS and CDR2 YFSETQ. This CDR3 spans 14 amino acids. DNA of the CDR3: TGCGCCAGCACCCGCACAGGGGGGACCTACGAGCAGTACTTC. It encodes CASTRTGGTYEQYF.

This clonotype showed up many times. This may arise from a read error, as a much more abundant clone is one base away. The rearrangement uses TRBV6-2 or TRBV6-3 and TRBJ2-3; 8 bases map to TRBD1. Germline V lookup: CDR1 MNHEY, CDR2 SVGEGT. The CDR3 contains 15 residues. CDR3 bases: TGTGCCACCACTCCAGTGGGACAGGTCACAGGTACGCAGTATTTT. Its translation: CATTPVGQVTGTQYF.

This clonotype was counted between two and nine times. The junction shows a germline mismatch at one end, possibly a read error. V usage is TRBV6-1 and J usage is TRBJ2-6; maybe TRBD1 (5 bases). The length of the CDR3 is 14 residues. Germline CDR1 and CDR2: MNHNS and SASEGT. DNA of the CDR3: TGTGCCAGCAGCCAGTGCTCTGGGGCCAACGTCCTTACTTTC. Protein sequence: CASSQCSGANVLTF.

The sample holds many counts of this clonotype. This rearrangement joins TRBV20-1 to TRBJ2-2, with TRBD2 matching over 14 bases. The J segment lost 6 bases and the V segment lost 0 bases, leaving 9 bases of the junction unmatched. From germline, CDR1 is DFQATT and CDR2 SNEGSKA (reference sequence). The CDR3 extends over 18 amino acids. The DNA of the CDR3 is TGCAGTGCTAGAGATGCCGGGACTAGCGGGAGAGTGTCCGGGGAGCTGTTTTTT. This encodes CSARDAGTSGRVSGELFF.

Concerning this clonotype: A much larger clone differs from this one at a single base, so this may be a read error. The chain couples TRBV9 to TRBJ2-1; maybe TRBD1 (5 bases). This CDR3 is 17 amino acids long. Trimming took off 4 bases at V and 6 bases at J, with 23 bases between the two ends. Germline V gene data show CDR1 as SGDLS and CDR2 as YYNGEE. The CDR3 loop is CASSPAAGIRVGNEQFF. DNA of the CDR3: TGTGCCAGCAGCCCGGCGGCTGGCATCAGGGTTGGCAATGAGCAGTTCTTC.

This clonotype was counted at least ten times. This chain joins TRBV5-1 and TRBJ2-5, with D possibly being TRBD1 or TRBD2 (5 bases each). The CDR3 totals 14 residues. Germline V gene lookup returns CDR1 SGHRS and CDR2 YFSETQ. V was shortened by 3 bases and J by 5 bases, with 14 bases between the two germline ends. The CDR3 loop reads CASSWDGGFETQYF. In DNA, the CDR3 is TGCGCCAGCAGCTGGGACGGAGGCTTTGAGACCCAGTACTTC. The full variable domain, with the rest looked up from reference TRBV5-1 and TRBJ2-5, is KAGVTQTPRYLIKTRGQQVTLSCSPISGHRSVSWYQQTPGQGLQFLFEYFSETQRNKGNFPGRFSGRQFSNSRSEMNVSTLELGDSALYLCASSWDGGFETQYFGPGTRLLVL.

There are many counts of this clonotype. The CDR3 DNA is TGCAGTGCTAGAGGGGGTAATTCACCCCTCCACTTT. It specifies CSARGGNSPLHF. The genes are TRBV20-1 and TRBJ1-6, with D hard to call. V lost 1 base and J lost 6, with 4 bases in between. The CDR3 has 12 residues. Germline loops: CDR1 DFQATT, CDR2 SNEGSKA (reference sequence).

In its sample, this clonotype is medium-sized. The chain has TRBV6-1 and TRBJ2-7, with D tentatively TRBD1 or TRBD2 (5 bases each). This CDR3 has 13 residues. Germline V gives CDR1 MNHNS, CDR2 SASEGT. The germline V and J ends were trimmed by 2 bases and 6 bases, with 11 bases remaining between them. The CDR3 DNA follows: TGTGCCAGCAGTGAAACCCGGGGACGCGAGCAGTACTTC. Translated: CASSETRGREQYF.

In this sample, this clonotype turned up many times. V is TRBV27 and J is TRBJ2-5, with TRBD2 matching 11 bases. This CDR3 contains 17 residues. The V gene's germline CDR1 is MNHEY and CDR2 SMNVEV (reference sequence). The junction had 13 bases not matched to a gene; V was cut back by 6 bases and J by 4 bases. The chain's CDR3 is CASRTSGDSRLLETQYF. The CDR3 DNA sequence: TGTGCCAGCAGGACTAGCGGGGACAGCCGGCTATTAGAGACCCAGTACTTC.

The chain carries TRBV12-3 or TRBV12-4 and TRBJ2-1; D might be TRBD1 (6 bases). The CDR3 has 15 residues. Between the trimmed V and J ends, which lost 7 bases and 6 bases, there was a span of 19 bases. The CDR3 DNA reads as TGTGCCAGCACCCGTGCGGCAGGGGTTTCCAATGAGCAGTTCTTC. Its translation: CASTRAAGVSNEQFF.

This chain joins TRBV11-1 and TRBJ2-5; TRBD2 matches 8 bases. The CDR3 totals 14 residues. The V and J ends lost 7 bases and 5 bases, in that order; junction bases with no gene match: 9. Per germline, CDR1 SGHAT and CDR2 FQDESV (reference sequence). CDR3 loop: CASIPRGLVETQYF. The CDR3, as DNA: TGTGCCAGCATACCTAGGGGACTAGTGGAGACCCAGTACTTC.

This clonotype is labeled medium-sized. The V and J genes are TRBV6-1 and TRBJ1-1; the match to TRBD1 covers 7 bases. The CDR3 has 13 amino acids. Germline V gene sequence: CDR1 MNHNS, CDR2 SASEGT. With V trimmed by 8 bases and J by 0 bases, 3 bases remained unmatched. This chain's CDR3 is CASGTDMNTEAFF. The CDR3 region has the DNA TGTGCCAGCGGGACAGACATGAACACTGAAGCTTTCTTT.